This entry is about one TCR beta chain. A read error may produce the germline difference seen at one junction end. Data came from immunoSEQ multiplex PCR; TCRdb stores just in-frame clones and leaves some out. In the table there are about 280,000 clones, roughly 85% of which are singletons. The CDR3 extends over 13 amino acids. Germline V gene lookup returns CDR1 GTSNPN and CDR2 SVGIG (reference sequence). These data come from a study of blood T cell repertoires in COVID-19. For the study at large: Italy, Spain and the United States were the sources of the convalescent and acute COVID-19 samples.

J is TRBJ1-2 and V is TRBV30, with 10 bases that match TRBD1. Sequencing was performed on peripheral blood. The sequence came from a woman between 45 and 65 years old who had recovered from COVID-19. The CDR3 loop reads CAWSSRDRGAPFF. The CDR3 DNA follows: TGTGCCTGGAGTTCACGGGACAGGGGCGCCCCTTTTTTC.